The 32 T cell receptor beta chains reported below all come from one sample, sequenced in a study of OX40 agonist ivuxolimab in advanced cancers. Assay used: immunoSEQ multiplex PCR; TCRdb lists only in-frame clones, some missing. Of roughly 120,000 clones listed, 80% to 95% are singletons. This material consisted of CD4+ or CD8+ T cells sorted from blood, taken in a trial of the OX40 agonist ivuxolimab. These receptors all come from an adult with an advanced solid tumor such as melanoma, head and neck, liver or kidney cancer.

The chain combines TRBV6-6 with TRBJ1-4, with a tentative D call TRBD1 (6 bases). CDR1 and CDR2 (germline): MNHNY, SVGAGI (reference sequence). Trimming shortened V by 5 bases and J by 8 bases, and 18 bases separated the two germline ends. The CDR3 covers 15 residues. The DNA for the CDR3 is TGTGCCAGCAGTCGGACAGCTCCTCCCGGGGAAAAACTGTTTTTT. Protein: CASSRTAPPGEKLFF.

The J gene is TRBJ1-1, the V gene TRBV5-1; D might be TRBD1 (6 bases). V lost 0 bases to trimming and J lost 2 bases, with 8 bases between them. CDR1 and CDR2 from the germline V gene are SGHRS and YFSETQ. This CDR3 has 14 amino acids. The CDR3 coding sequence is TGCGCCAGCAGCTTGGACAGGGAAAACACTGAAGCTTTCTTT. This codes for CASSLDRENTEAFF.

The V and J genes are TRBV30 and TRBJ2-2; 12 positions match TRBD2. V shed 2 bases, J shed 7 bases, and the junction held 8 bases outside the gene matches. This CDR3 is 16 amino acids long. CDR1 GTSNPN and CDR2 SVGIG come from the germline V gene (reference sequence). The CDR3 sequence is CAWSYATSGSIGELFF. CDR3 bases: TGTGCCTGGAGTTACGCGACTAGCGGGAGTATCGGGGAGCTGTTTTTT. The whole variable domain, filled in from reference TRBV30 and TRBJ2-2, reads SQTIHQWPATLVQPVGSPLSLECTVEGTSNPNLYWYRQAAGRGLQLLFYSVGIGQISSEVPQNLSASRPQDRQFILSSKKLLLSDSGFYLCAWSYATSGSIGELFFGEGSRLTVL.

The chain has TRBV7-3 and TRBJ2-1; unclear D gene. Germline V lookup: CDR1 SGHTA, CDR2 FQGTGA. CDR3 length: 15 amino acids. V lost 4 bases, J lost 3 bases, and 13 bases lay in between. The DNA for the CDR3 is TGTGCCAGCAGCTCGGGTGGCGGTTTCTACAATGAGCAGTTCTTC. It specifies CASSSGGGFYNEQFF.

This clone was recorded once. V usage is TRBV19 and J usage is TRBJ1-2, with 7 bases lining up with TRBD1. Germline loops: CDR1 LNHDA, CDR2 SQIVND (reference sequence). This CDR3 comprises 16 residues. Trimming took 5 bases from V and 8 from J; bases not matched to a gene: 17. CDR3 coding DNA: TGTGCCAGTAGTCCCGCCTGGGGGGACAGCGCAGGGGGCTACACCTTC. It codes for CASSPAWGDSAGGYTF.

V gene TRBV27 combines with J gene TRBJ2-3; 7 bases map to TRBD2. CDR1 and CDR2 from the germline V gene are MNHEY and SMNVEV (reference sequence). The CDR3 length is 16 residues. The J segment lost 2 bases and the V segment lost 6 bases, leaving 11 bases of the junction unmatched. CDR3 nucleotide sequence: TGTGCCAGCAGCTTACCTAGCGGACTAAACACAGATACGCAGTATTTT. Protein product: CASSLPSGLNTDTQYF.

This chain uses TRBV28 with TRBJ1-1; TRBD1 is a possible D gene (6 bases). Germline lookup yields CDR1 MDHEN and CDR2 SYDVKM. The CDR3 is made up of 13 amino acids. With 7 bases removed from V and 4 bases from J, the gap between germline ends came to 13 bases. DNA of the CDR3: TGTGCCAGCAATCCGGCAGGGGTCACTGAAGCTTTCTTT. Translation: CASNPAGVTEAFF.

This CDR3 is CASSMGRQVAGNTIYF. The CDR3 DNA follows: TGTGCCAGTAGTATGGGCCGACAGGTAGCTGGAAACACCATATATTTT. V gene TRBV19 combines with J gene TRBJ1-3; the D gene is possibly TRBD1 (6 bases). This CDR3 is built from 16 residues. The V gene's germline CDR1 is LNHDA and CDR2 SQIVND (reference sequence). Deletions cut 3 bases from V and 2 bases from J, with 14 bases between.

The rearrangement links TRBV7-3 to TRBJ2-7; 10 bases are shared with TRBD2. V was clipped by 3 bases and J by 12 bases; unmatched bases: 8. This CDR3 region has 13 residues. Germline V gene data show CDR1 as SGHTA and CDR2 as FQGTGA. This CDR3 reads CASSFASGGLLYF. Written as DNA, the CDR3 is TGTGCCAGCAGCTTCGCTAGCGGGGGTCTCTTGTACTTC.

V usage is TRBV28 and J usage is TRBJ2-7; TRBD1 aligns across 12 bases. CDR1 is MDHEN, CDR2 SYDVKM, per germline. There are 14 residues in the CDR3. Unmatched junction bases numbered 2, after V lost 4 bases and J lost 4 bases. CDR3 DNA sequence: TGTGCCAGCAGTTGGGACAGGGGGCGATACGAGCAGTACTTC. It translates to CASSWDRGRYEQYF.

The CDR3 loop reads CASSAAGALEAFF. In nucleotides, the CDR3 is TGTGCCAGCAGTGCCGCAGGGGCCCTTGAAGCTTTCTTT. This sequence joins TRBV28 and TRBJ1-1; the D gene is possibly TRBD1 (6 bases). The CDR3 is made up of 13 amino acids. V was trimmed by 5 bases and J by 7 bases, leaving 14 bases between them. CDR1 and CDR2 (germline): MDHEN, SYDVKM.

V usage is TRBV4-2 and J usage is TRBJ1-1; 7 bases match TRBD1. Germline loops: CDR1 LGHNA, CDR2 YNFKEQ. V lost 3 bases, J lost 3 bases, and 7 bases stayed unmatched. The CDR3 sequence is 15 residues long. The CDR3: CASSHGQVGDTEAFF. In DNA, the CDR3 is TGTGCCAGCAGCCATGGACAGGTCGGTGACACTGAAGCTTTCTTT.

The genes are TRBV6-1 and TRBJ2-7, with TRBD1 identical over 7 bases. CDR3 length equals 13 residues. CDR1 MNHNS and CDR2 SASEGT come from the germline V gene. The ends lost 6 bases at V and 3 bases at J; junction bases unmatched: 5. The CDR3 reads CASRPGQNYEQYF. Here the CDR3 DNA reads TGTGCCAGCAGGCCGGGACAGAACTACGAGCAGTACTTC.

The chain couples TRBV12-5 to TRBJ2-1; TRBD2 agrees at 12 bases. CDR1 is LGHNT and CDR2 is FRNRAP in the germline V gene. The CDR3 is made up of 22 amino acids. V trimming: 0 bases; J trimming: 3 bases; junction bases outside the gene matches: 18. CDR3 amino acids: CASGLVPIRLAGGPDGYNEQFF. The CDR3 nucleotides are TGTGCTAGTGGTTTGGTACCAATCCGGCTAGCGGGAGGGCCTGATGGCTACAATGAGCAGTTCTTC. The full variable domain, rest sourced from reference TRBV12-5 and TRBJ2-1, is DARVTQTPRHKVTEMGQEVTMRCQPILGHNTVFWYRQTMMQGLELLAYFRNRAPLDDSGMPKDRFSAEMPDATLATLKIQPSEPRDSAVYFCASGLVPIRLAGGPDGYNEQFFGPGTRLTVL.

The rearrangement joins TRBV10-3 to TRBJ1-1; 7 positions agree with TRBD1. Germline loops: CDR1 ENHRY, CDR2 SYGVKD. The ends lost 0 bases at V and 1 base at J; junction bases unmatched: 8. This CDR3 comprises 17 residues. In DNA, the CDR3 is TGTGCCATCAGTGAGTCCACCGGGACAGCGCAGAACACTGAAGCTTTCTTT. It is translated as CAISESTGTAQNTEAFF.

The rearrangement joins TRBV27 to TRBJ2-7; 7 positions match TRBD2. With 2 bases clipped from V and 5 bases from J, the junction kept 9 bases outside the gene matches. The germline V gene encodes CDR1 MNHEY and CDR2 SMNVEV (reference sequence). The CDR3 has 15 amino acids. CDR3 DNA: TGTGCCAGCAGTTTAGGGGCGGGAGTTCCCCACGAGCAGTACTTC. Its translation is CASSLGAGVPHEQYF.

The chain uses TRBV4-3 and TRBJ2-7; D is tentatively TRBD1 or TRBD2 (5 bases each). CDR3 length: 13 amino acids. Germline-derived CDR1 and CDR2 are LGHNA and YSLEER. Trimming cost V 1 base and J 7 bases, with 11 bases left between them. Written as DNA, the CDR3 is TGCGCCAGCAGCCAAGCGGAGGCAGGGGAGCAGTACTTC. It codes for CASSQAEAGEQYF.

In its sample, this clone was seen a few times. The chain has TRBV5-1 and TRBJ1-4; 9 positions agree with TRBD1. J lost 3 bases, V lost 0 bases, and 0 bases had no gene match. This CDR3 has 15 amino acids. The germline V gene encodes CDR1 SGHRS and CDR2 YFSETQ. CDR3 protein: CASSLGTGANEKLFF. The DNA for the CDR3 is TGCGCCAGCAGCTTGGGGACAGGGGCTAATGAAAAACTGTTTTTT.

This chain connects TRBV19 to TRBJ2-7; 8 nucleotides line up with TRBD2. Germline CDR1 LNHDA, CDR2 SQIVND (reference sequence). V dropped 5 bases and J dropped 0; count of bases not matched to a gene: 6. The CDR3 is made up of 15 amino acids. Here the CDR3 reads CASSRGLAGSYEQYF. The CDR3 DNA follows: TGTGCCAGTAGTCGGGGGCTAGCGGGCTCCTACGAGCAGTACTTC.

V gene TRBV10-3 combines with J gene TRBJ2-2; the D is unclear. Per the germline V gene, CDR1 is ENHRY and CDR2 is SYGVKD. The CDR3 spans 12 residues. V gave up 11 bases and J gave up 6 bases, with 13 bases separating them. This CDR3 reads CASSQSSGELFF. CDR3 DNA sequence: TGTGCCTCCTCCCAGAGCTCCGGGGAGCTGTTTTTT.

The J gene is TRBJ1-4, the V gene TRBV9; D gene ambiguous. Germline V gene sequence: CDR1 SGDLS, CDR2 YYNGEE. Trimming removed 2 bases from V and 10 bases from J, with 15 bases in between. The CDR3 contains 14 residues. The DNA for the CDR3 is TGTGCCAGCAGCGTCGGATATGATGGCGGAAAACTGTTTTTT. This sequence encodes CASSVGYDGGKLFF.

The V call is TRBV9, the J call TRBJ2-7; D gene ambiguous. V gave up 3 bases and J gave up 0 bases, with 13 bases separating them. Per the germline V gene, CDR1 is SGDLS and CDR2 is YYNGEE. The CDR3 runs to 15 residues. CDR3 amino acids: CASSARPDNSYEQYF. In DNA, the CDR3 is TGTGCCAGCAGCGCGCGACCTGACAACTCCTACGAGCAGTACTTC. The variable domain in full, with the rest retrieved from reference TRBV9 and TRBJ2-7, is DSGVTQTPKHLITATGQRVTLRCSPRSGDLSVYWYQQSLDQGLQFLIQYYNGEERAKGNILERFSAQQFPDLHSELNLSSLELGDSALYFCASSARPDNSYEQYFGPGTRLTVT.

Written as DNA, the CDR3 is TGTGCCAGCTCACCACTCGAATCCGGGACAGGGGCCTATGGCTACACCTTC. It yields the protein CASSPLESGTGAYGYTF. The genes are TRBV18 and TRBJ1-2; 10 positions agree with TRBD1. From germline, CDR1 is KGHSH and CDR2 LQKENI. V shed 1 base, J shed 4 bases, and the junction held 9 bases outside the gene matches. The CDR3 spans 17 residues.

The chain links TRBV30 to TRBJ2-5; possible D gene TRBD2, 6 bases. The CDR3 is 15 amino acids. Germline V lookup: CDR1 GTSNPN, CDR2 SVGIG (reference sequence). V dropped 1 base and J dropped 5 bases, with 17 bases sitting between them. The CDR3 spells CAWSGLGLRGETQYF. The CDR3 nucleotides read TGTGCCTGGAGTGGCCTAGGACTACGAGGGGAGACCCAGTACTTC.

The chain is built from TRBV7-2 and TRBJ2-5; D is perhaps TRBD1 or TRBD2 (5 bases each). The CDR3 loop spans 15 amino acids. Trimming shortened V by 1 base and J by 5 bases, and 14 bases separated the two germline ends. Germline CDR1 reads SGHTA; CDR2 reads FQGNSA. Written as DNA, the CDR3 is TGTGCCAGCAGCTTAGGCTGGTCCTGGGGGGAGACCCAGTACTTC. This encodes CASSLGWSWGETQYF.

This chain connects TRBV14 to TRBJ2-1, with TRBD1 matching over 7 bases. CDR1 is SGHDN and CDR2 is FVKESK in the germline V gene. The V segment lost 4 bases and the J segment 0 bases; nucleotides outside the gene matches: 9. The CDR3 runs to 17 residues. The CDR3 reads CASSPPGQSGSYNEQFF. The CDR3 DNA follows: TGTGCCAGCAGCCCTCCGGGACAGTCGGGCTCCTACAATGAGCAGTTCTTC.

CDR3 bases: TGTGCCAGCAGTTTCCCAATAGGGACCAAAAACATTCAGTACTTC. The encoded protein is CASSFPIGTKNIQYF. V usage is TRBV28 and J usage is TRBJ2-4; D not certain. V was pared by 3 bases and J by 2 bases, with 11 bases between. The CDR3 is 15 residues long. Looked up from germline, CDR1 is MDHEN and CDR2 is SYDVKM.

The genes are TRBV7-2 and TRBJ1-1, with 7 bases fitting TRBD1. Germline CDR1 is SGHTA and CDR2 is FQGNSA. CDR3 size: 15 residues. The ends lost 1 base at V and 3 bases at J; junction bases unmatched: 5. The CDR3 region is CASSLVAGGDTEAFF. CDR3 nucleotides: TGTGCCAGCAGCTTAGTAGCAGGGGGTGACACTGAAGCTTTCTTT.

The CDR3 DNA sequence: TGTGCCAGCAGTCCGGAGACGGTAAACACTGAAGCTTTCTTT. It encodes CASSPETVNTEAFF. The chain uses TRBV6-5 and TRBJ1-1; D gene ambiguous. Germline CDR1 and CDR2: MNHEY and SVGAGI. The CDR3 extends over 14 amino acids. V was shortened by 5 bases and J by 2 bases, with 12 bases between the two germline ends.

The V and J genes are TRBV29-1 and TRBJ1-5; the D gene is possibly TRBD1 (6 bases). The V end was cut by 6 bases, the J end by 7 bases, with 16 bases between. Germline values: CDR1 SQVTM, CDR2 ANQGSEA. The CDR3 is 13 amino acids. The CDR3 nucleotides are TGCAGCGTCCGAGGCACAGGGAACCAGCCCCAGCATTTT. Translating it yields CSVRGTGNQPQHF.

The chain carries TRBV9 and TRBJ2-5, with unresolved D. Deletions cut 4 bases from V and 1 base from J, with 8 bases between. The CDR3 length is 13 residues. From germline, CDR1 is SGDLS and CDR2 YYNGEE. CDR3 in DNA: TGTGCCAGCAGCAAGACGATCCAAGAGACCCAGTACTTC. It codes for CASSKTIQETQYF. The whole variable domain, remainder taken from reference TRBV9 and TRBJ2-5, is DSGVTQTPKHLITATGQRVTLRCSPRSGDLSVYWYQQSLDQGLQFLIQYYNGEERAKGNILERFSAQQFPDLHSELNLSSLELGDSALYFCASSKTIQETQYFGPGTRLLVL.

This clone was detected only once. CDR3 region: CASSSFGTGDYEQYF. The CDR3 bases are TGTGCCAGCAGTTCTTTCGGGACAGGGGACTACGAGCAGTACTTC. The chain links TRBV28 to TRBJ2-7; TRBD1 agrees at 10 bases. The ends lost 4 bases at V and 3 bases at J; junction bases unmatched: 6. The CDR3 has 15 amino acids. The germline V gene has CDR1 MDHEN and CDR2 SYDVKM.